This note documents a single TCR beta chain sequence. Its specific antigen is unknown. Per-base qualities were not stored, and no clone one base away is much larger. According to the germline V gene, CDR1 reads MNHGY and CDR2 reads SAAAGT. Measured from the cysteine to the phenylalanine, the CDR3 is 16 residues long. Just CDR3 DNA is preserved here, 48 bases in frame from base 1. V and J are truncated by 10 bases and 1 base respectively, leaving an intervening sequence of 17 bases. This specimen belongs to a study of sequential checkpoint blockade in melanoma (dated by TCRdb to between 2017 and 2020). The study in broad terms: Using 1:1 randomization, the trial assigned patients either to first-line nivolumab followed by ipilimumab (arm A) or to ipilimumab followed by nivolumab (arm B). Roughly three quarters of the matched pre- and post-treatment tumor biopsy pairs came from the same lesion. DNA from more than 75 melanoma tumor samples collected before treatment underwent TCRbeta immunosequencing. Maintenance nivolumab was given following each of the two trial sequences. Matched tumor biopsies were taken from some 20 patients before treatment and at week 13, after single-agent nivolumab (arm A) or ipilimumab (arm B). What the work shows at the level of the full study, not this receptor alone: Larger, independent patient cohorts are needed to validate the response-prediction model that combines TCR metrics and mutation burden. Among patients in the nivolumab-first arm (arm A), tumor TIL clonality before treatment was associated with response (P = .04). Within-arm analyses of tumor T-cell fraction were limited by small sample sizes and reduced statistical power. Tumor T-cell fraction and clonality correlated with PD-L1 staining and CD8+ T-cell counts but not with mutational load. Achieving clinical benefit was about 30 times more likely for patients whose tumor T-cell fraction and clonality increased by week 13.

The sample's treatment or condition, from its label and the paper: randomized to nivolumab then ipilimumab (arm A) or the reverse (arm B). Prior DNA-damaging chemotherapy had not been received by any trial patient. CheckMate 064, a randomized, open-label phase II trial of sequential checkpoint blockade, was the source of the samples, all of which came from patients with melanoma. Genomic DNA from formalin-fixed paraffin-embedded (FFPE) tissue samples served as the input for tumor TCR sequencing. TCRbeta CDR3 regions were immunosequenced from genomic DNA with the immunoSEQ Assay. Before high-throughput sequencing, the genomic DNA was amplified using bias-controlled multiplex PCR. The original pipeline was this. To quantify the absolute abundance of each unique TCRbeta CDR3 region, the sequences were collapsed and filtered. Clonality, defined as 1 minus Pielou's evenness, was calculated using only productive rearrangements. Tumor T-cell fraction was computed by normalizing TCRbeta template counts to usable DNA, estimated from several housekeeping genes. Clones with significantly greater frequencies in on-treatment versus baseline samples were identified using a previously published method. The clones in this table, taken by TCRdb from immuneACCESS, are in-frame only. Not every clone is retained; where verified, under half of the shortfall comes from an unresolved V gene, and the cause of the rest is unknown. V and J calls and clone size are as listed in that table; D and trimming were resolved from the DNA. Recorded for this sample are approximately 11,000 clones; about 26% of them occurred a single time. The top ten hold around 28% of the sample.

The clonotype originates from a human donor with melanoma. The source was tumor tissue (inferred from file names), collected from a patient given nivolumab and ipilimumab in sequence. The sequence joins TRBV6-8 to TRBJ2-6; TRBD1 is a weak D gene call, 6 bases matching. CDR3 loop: CAIPTKGVSGANVLTF. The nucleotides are TGTGCCATACCCACTAAGGGGGTATCTGGGGCCAACGTCCTGACTTTC.